This TCR beta chain was obtained from a study of blood T cell repertoires in COVID-19. About the study: Both acute and convalescent COVID-19 samples were obtained from the United States, Italy and Spain. Sources were T cells, B-cell-depleted T cells, or PBMCs; the material itself was cDNA or gDNA.

Repertoires were generated with immunoSEQ multiplex PCR, while TCRdb's copy carries only in-frame clones and drops some. The sample has a few hundred thousand clones; roughly nine tenths are singletons. This clone occurred once. The CDR3 runs to 14 residues. Germline-derived CDR1 and CDR2 are WSHSY and SAAADI. Losses at the gene ends were 4 bases for V and 4 bases for J; bases not matched to a gene: 5. Sequences were obtained from peripheral blood. This chain links TRBV10-2 with TRBJ2-7; 9 bases align to TRBD2. This clonotype was obtained from a middle-aged man with active or convalescent COVID-19. The CDR3 sequence: CASSGDLAGYEQYF. The DNA of the CDR3 is TGCGCCAGCAGTGGTGATCTAGCGGGGTACGAGCAGTACTTC.